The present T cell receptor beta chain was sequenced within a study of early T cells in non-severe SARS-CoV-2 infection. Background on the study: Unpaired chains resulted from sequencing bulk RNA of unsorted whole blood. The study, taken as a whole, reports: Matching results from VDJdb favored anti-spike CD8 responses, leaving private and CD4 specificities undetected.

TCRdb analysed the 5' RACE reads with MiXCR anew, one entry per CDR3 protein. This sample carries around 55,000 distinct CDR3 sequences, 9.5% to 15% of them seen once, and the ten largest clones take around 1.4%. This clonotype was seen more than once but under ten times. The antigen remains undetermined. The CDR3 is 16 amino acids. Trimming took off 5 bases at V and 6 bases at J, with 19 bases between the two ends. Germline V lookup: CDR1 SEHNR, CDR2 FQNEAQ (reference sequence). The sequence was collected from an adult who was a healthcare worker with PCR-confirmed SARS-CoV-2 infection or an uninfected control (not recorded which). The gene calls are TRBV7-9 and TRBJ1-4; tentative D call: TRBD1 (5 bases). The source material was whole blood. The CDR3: CASSQTSAGADEKLFF. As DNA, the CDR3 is TGTGCCAGCAGCCAGACGTCTGCCGGGGCCGATGAAAAACTGTTTTTT.